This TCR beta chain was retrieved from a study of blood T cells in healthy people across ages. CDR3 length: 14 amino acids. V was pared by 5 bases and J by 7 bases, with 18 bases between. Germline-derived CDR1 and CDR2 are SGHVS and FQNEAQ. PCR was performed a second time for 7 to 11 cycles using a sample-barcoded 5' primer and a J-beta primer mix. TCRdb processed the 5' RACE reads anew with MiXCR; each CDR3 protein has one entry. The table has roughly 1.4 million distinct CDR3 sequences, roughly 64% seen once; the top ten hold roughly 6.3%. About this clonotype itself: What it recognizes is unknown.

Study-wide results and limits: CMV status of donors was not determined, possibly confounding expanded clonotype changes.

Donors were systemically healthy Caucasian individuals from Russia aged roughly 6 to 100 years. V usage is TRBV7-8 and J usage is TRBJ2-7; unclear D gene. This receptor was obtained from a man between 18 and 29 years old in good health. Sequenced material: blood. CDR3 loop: CASSLSGPWAEQYF. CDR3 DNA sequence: TGTGCCAGCAGCCTTAGTGGTCCCTGGGCGGAGCAGTACTTC.